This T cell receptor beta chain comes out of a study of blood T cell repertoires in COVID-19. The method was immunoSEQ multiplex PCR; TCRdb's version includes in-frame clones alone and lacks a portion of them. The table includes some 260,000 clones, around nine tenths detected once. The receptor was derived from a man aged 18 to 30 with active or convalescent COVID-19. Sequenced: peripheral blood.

The CDR3 loop is CSAYREGGYTF. The CDR3 DNA is TGCAGTGCGTACAGGGAGGGCGGCTACACCTTC. V gene TRBV20-1 combines with J gene TRBJ1-2; TRBD1 is a possible D gene (6 bases). Germline CDR1 DFQATT, CDR2 SNEGSKA (reference sequence). The CDR3 is made up of 11 amino acids. With 6 bases removed from V and 8 bases from J, the gap between germline ends came to 13 bases.